The clone carrying this T cell receptor beta chain was seen once. Its matching antigen is unknown. The PCR contained 60 Vbeta and 13 Jbeta primers. TCRdb's copy holds only in-frame clones and misses some; the assay was immunoSEQ multiplex PCR. The table records 120,000 to 150,000 clones, roughly 73% of them present only once. The source of the sample is a study of cytomegalovirus exposure and HLA in healthy donors. Study-wide points: Cytomegalovirus-associated TCR beta chains were listed, numbering some 170. A few of the chains that were CMV-associated were confirmed in vitro to be specific for CMV antigens. Reports indicated that the classifier achieved high specificity and sensitivity in diagnosing cytomegalovirus status. Reports state that TCR beta sequences accurately predicted most subjects' HLA-A and HLA-B alleles.

Specimen: PBMCs. The TCR comes from a human donor in good health.

The CDR3 sequence: CASSPTGGSYNSPLHF. Written as DNA, the CDR3 is TGCGCCAGCAGCCCAACAGGGGGCAGTTATAATTCACCCCTCCACTTT. This chain connects TRBV5-1 to TRBJ1-6, with 9 bases aligning to TRBD1. CDR3 length: 16 amino acids. J was trimmed by 4 bases and V by 4 bases; bases with no gene match: 6. Looked up from germline, CDR1 is SGHRS and CDR2 is YFSETQ.